This entry features one T cell receptor (beta chain) sequence. The use of a sample-barcoded 5' primer and a J-beta primer mix characterized a second PCR of roughly 6 to 11 cycles. TCRdb re-derived calls from the 5' RACE reads in MiXCR, one entry per CDR3 protein. The table records roughly 800,000 distinct CDR3 sequences, 55% to 75% of them present only once. This sample was taken from a study of blood T cells in healthy people across ages. Study at large: Using template switching, researchers captured about one barcoded beta molecule for each two T cells.

The sample taken for sequencing was blood. This TCR derives from a man aged 30 to 39 in good health.

In nucleotides, the CDR3 is TGTGCCAGCAGTCCCCATAAGGGGAACGGCCACACCTTC. Protein product: CASSPHKGNGHTF. The chain has TRBV27 and TRBJ1-2; D might be TRBD1 (5 bases). The V gene's germline CDR1 is MNHEY and CDR2 SMNVEV (reference sequence). This CDR3 has 13 residues. Trimming stripped 5 bases from V and 12 bases from J, with 19 bases between.